The 15 T cell receptor beta chains below were found in one sample sequenced in a study of cytomegalovirus exposure and HLA in healthy donors. Measured with immunoSEQ multiplex PCR; TCRdb has only the in-frame clones, and not every one. The sample carries over 250,000 clones, around 87% recorded once. The sequencing sample was made of PBMCs. These receptors were obtained from a woman under 40 in good health and CMV-seropositive.

This clone was counted between two and nine times. This sequence joins TRBV4-2 and TRBJ2-7; perhaps TRBD2 as D (6 bases). The CDR3 spans 14 residues. Germline-derived CDR1 and CDR2 are LGHNA and YNFKEQ. V lost 2 bases and J lost 3, with 11 bases in between. Here the CDR3 DNA reads TGTGCCAGCAGCCAACCGGGGGAGAACTACGAGCAGTACTTC. It is translated as CASSQPGENYEQYF.

This clone was observed a handful of times. The chain joins TRBV30 to TRBJ2-7; D remains unclear. V dropped 4 bases and J dropped 0 bases, with 13 bases sitting between them. CDR1 GTSNPN and CDR2 SVGIG come from the germline V gene (reference sequence). The CDR3 has 14 residues. The CDR3 region has the DNA TGTGCCTGGATGGGGTATGAGAGCTCCTACGAGCAGTACTTC. It translates to CAWMGYESSYEQYF.

The chain recombines TRBV6-5 with TRBJ1-2; D possibly corresponds to TRBD1 (6 bases). The CDR3 length is 13 residues. The V and J ends lost 5 bases and 7 bases respectively, with 14 bases between them. Germline CDR1 is MNHEY and CDR2 is SVGAGI. The CDR3 coding sequence is TGTGCCAGCAGTGCCGGGGGGGCAGGTGGCTACACCTTC. It is translated as CASSAGGAGGYTF.

The chain carries TRBV7-2 and TRBJ2-7; 7 bases map to TRBD2. The CDR3 loop spans 18 amino acids. The V segment lost 1 base and the J segment 5 bases; nucleotides outside the gene matches: 17. Germline V gives CDR1 SGHTA, CDR2 FQGNSA. The CDR3 region is CASSLVPAGTAVFHEQYF. CDR3 nucleotides: TGTGCCAGCAGCTTAGTCCCAGCGGGGACCGCCGTTTTCCACGAGCAGTACTTC.

This clone was found once. V and J are TRBV27 and TRBJ2-7, with 14 positions matching TRBD2. V lost 5 bases and J lost 0; bases outside the gene matches: 6. In germline, CDR1 is MNHEY, CDR2 SMNVEV (reference sequence). There are 17 residues in the CDR3. The DNA of the CDR3 is TGTGCCAGCAGTGCGGGACTAGCGGGGGCTTTCTCCTACGAGCAGTACTTC. Its translation: CASSAGLAGAFSYEQYF.

Points on this clone: The sample holds other DNA sequences that translate to the same CDR3. The chain couples TRBV11-2 to TRBJ2-7; D possibly corresponds to TRBD1 (5 bases). In germline, CDR1 is SGHAT, CDR2 FQNNGV. This CDR3 is 13 amino acids long. V was clipped by 0 bases and J by 4 bases, with 7 bases between them. The CDR3 spells CASSLDRGYEQYF. For the CDR3, the DNA is TGTGCCAGCAGCTTAGATAGGGGTTACGAGCAGTACTTC.

The chain uses TRBV7-9 and TRBJ1-4, with D maybe TRBD1 (6 bases). Germline CDR1 is SEHNR and CDR2 is FQNEAQ (reference sequence). CDR3 size: 15 residues. Trimming pared 5 bases from V and 7 bases from J, leaving 17 bases between. DNA of the CDR3: TGTGCCAGCAGCCGGACAGTCGGCCGGGGTGAAAAACTGTTTTTT. Protein sequence: CASSRTVGRGEKLFF.

The chain recombines TRBV4-2 with TRBJ1-1, with TRBD1 matching 8 bases. The CDR3 loop spans 10 amino acids. V lost 9 bases, J lost 10 bases, and 4 bases stayed unmatched. The germline CDR1 and CDR2 sequences are LGHNA and YNFKEQ. The CDR3 region is CASGGTGAFF. The CDR3 DNA reads as TGTGCCAGTGGCGGGACAGGAGCTTTCTTT.

V and J are TRBV28 and TRBJ1-5; no definite D call. V shed 4 bases and J shed 3 bases, with 7 bases lying between them. The CDR3 runs 13 residues. Germline lookup yields CDR1 MDHEN and CDR2 SYDVKM. CDR3 DNA: TGTGCCAGCAGTTGGGTGGTCAATCAGCCCCAGCATTTT. Amino acid sequence: CASSWVVNQPQHF. The whole variable domain, remainder taken from reference TRBV28 and TRBJ1-5, is DVKVTQSSRYLVKRTGEKVFLECVQDMDHENMFWYRQDPGLGLRLIYFSYDVKMKEKGDIPEGYSVSREKKERFSLILESASTNQTSMYLCASSWVVNQPQHFGDGTRLSIL.

About this clone itself: The same CDR3 also results from other DNA sequences found in this sample. V and J are TRBV6-5 and TRBJ1-2; no clear D. Trimming cost V 0 bases and J 1 base, with 3 bases left between them. The CDR3 spans 13 residues. Germline V lookup: CDR1 MNHEY, CDR2 SVGAGI. DNA for the CDR3: TGTGCCAGCAGTTACTCCGGTAACTATGGCTACACCTTC. Its protein is CASSYSGNYGYTF.

This sequence joins TRBV27 and TRBJ2-7, with 8 positions matching TRBD1. In germline, CDR1 is MNHEY, CDR2 SMNVEV (reference sequence). J lost 2 bases, V lost 6 bases, and 6 bases had no gene match. This CDR3 region has 14 residues. In DNA, the CDR3 is TGTGCCAGCAGCGACAGGGGATTAACCTACGAGCAGTACTTC. It codes for CASSDRGLTYEQYF.

This chain joins TRBV6-1 and TRBJ1-6; possible D gene TRBD1, 6 bases. The germline V gene encodes CDR1 MNHNS and CDR2 SASEGT. This CDR3 is 15 amino acids long. V shed 8 bases and J shed 6 bases, with 17 bases lying between them. The CDR3 nucleotides read TGTGCCAGCGATATTCGCAGGGGATTTAATTCACCCCTCCACTTT. It encodes CASDIRRGFNSPLHF.

The V call is TRBV27, the J call TRBJ2-2, with 8 bases identical to TRBD1. The CDR3 loop spans 15 amino acids. Germline V lookup: CDR1 MNHEY, CDR2 SMNVEV (reference sequence). The junction had 4 bases not matched to a gene; V was cut back by 3 bases and J by 4 bases. CDR3 sequence (DNA): TGTGCCAGCAGTTTCCTTACAGGGGGCACCGGGGAGCTGTTTTTT. Translation: CASSFLTGGTGELFF.

This chain joins TRBV5-1 and TRBJ2-3; TRBD2 aligns across 10 bases. This CDR3 comprises 15 residues. With 1 base clipped from V and 4 bases from J, the junction kept 3 bases outside the gene matches. CDR1 and CDR2 from the germline V gene are SGHRS and YFSETQ. CDR3 protein: CASSLRLAGADTQYF. The CDR3 bases are TGCGCCAGCAGCTTGCGGCTAGCGGGGGCAGATACGCAGTATTTT.

V gene TRBV29-1 combines with J gene TRBJ2-1; 13 bases line up with TRBD2. The junction had 4 bases not matched to a gene; V was cut back by 0 bases and J by 8 bases. Germline V gene sequence: CDR1 SQVTM, CDR2 ANQGSEA. CDR3 size: 15 residues. CDR3 protein: CSVEDRTSGSYEQFF. Written as DNA, the CDR3 is TGCAGCGTTGAAGATCGGACTAGCGGGAGTTATGAGCAGTTCTTC.